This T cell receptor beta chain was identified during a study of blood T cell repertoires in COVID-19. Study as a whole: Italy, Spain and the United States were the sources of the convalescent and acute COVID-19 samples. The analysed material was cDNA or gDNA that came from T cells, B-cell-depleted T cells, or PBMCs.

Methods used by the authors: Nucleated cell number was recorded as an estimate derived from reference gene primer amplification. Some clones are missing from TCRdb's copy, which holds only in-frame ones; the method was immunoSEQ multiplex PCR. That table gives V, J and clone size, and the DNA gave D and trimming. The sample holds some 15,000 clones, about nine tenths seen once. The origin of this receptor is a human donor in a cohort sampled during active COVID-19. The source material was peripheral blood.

CDR3 in amino acids: CASRLAGTDTQYF. DNA for the CDR3: TGTGCCAGCCGACTAGCGGGCACAGATACGCAGTATTTT. The gene calls are TRBV6-5 and TRBJ2-3; TRBD2 matches at 9 bases. The J segment lost 1 base and the V segment lost 8 bases, leaving 1 base of the junction unmatched. Germline values: CDR1 MNHEY, CDR2 SVGAGI. The CDR3 extends over 13 amino acids.